What follows are 20 T cell receptor beta chains derived from one specimen sequenced in a study of blood T cells in healthy people across ages. Primers used in a second PCR of roughly 6 to 11 cycles were a sample-barcoded 5' primer and a J-beta primer mix. One entry per CDR3 protein, called by TCRdb with MiXCR from the 5' RACE reads. The data contain 1.5 million to 2 million distinct CDR3 sequences, around 40% of them seen just once; the ten biggest clones take up roughly 24%. The sequencing sample was made of blood. The source of these receptors is a human donor in good health.

With respect to this clonotype: One end of the junction varies from germline; a read error may be responsible. J is TRBJ1-5 and V is TRBV7-2; 7 bases align to TRBD1. The CDR3 spans 15 residues. Per the germline V gene, CDR1 is SGHTA and CDR2 is FQGNSA. This chain's CDR3 is CAGSSPTGSGQPQHF. The CDR3 nucleotides read TGTGCCGGCAGCTCTCCGACAGGGTCTGGACAGCCCCAGCATTTT.

The J gene is TRBJ2-1, the V gene TRBV28; 8 bases match TRBD1. The junction had 8 bases not matched to a gene; V was cut back by 3 bases and J by 10 bases. Germline V gives CDR1 MDHEN, CDR2 SYDVKM. This CDR3 is 14 amino acids long. The CDR3 DNA follows: TGTGCCAGCAGTTTTGGACAGGGAGATCGGGAGCAGTTCTTC. Protein sequence: CASSFGQGDREQFF.

V gene TRBV20-1 combines with J gene TRBJ2-3; D is unclear. The CDR3 totals 13 residues. Germline CDR1 DFQATT, CDR2 SNEGSKA (reference sequence). Deletions cut 5 bases from V and 1 base from J, with 10 bases between. The CDR3 nucleotides read TGCAGTGCTTCGACTTGGCGCACAGATACGCAGTATTTT. This sequence encodes CSASTWRTDTQYF.

The V call is TRBV20-1, the J call TRBJ2-4, with D unclear. V lost 3 bases, J lost 7 bases, and 7 bases lay in between. This CDR3 region has 11 residues. Germline values: CDR1 DFQATT, CDR2 SNEGSKA (reference sequence). CDR3 residues: CSASALNIQYF. In DNA form, the CDR3 reads TGCAGTGCTAGCGCTCTTAACATTCAGTACTTC.

This clonotype was seen a few times. The chain couples TRBV6-5 to TRBJ2-4; possible D gene TRBD1, 6 bases. The CDR3 extends over 17 amino acids. Per the germline V gene, CDR1 is MNHEY and CDR2 is SVGAGI. Trimming removed 2 bases at V and 5 bases at J, with 19 bases between. The CDR3 protein is CASSYDQGQALQNIQYF. CDR3 in DNA: TGTGCCAGCAGTTACGACCAGGGGCAGGCCCTCCAAAACATTCAGTACTTC.

The table lists this clonotype with a few counts. J is TRBJ2-1 and V is TRBV12-3 or TRBV12-4, with D tentatively TRBD1 (6 bases). The CDR3 runs to 14 residues. The V end lost 3 bases, the J end lost 9 bases, and 15 bases lay between the germline ends. CDR3 DNA sequence: TGTGCCAGCAGTTTTCTGGGACGAGGGGGTGAGCAGTTCTTC. Its translation: CASSFLGRGGEQFF.

This clonotype showed up many times. The rearrangement joins TRBV7-8 to TRBJ2-5; TRBD1 matches at 7 bases. Germline trimming cut 1 base from V and 7 bases from J; bases unmatched to any gene: 9. The CDR3 is made up of 15 amino acids. CDR1 SGHVS and CDR2 FQNEAQ come from the germline V gene. The CDR3: CASSLEGDRGVTQYF. DNA of the CDR3: TGTGCCAGCAGCTTAGAGGGGGACAGAGGAGTGACCCAGTACTTC.

The genes are TRBV20-1 and TRBJ1-1; TRBD1 agrees at 7 bases. The germline CDR1 and CDR2 sequences are DFQATT and SNEGSKA (reference sequence). This CDR3 comprises 12 residues. With V trimmed by 5 bases and J by 6 bases, 6 bases remained unmatched. This chain's CDR3 is CSARGQASEAFF. The CDR3 nucleotides are TGCAGTGCTCGTGGACAGGCTTCTGAAGCTTTCTTT.

This clonotype was seen a few times. The chain uses TRBV29-1 and TRBJ2-5, with D perhaps given as TRBD1 or TRBD2 (5 bases each). The germline gives CDR1 SQVTM, CDR2 ANQGSEA. V was pared by 7 bases and J by 11 bases, with 26 bases between. This CDR3 is built from 14 residues. This CDR3 reads CSGEGQEYYNEQYF. In nucleotides, the CDR3 is TGCAGCGGAGAGGGGCAGGAATACTACAATGAGCAGTACTTC.

There are a few counts of this clonotype. The rearrangement uses TRBV6-4 and TRBJ2-7; D might be TRBD2 (6 bases). The CDR3 runs to 15 residues. Trimming pared 0 bases from V and 1 base from J, leaving 10 bases between. Germline CDR1 is MRHNA and CDR2 is SNTAGT. This chain's CDR3 is CASSDSSGQSYEQYF. The CDR3, as DNA: TGTGCCAGCAGTGACTCGAGCGGGCAATCCTACGAGCAGTACTTC.

J is TRBJ2-7 and V is TRBV7-9, with 9 bases fitting TRBD1. The CDR3 consists of 14 residues. Trimming cost V 7 bases and J 6 bases; bases outside gene matches: 10. Germline values: CDR1 SEHNR, CDR2 FQNEAQ (reference sequence). The CDR3 loop reads CASNFLTGGFEQYF. For the CDR3, the DNA is TGTGCCAGCAACTTCCTGACAGGGGGTTTCGAGCAGTACTTC.

V and J are TRBV4-3 and TRBJ1-4; D unresolved. The CDR3 spans 15 residues. V lost 0 bases to trimming and J lost 4 bases, with 9 bases between them. CDR1 LGHNA and CDR2 YSLEER come from the germline V gene. The CDR3 DNA follows: TGCGCCAGCAGCCAAGATCTGACTTATAATGAAAAACTGTTTTTT. This sequence encodes CASSQDLTYNEKLFF.

This clonotype occurred a few times. At one end, the junction sequence differs from germline, possibly due to a read error. This sequence joins TRBV12-3 or TRBV12-4 and TRBJ2-5; D is perhaps TRBD1 or TRBD2 (5 bases each). The J call may be faulty, since TRBJ2-7 better matches the DNA end. This CDR3 region has 13 residues. The chain's CDR3 is CASSPRGSSEQYF. DNA of the CDR3: TGTGCCAGCAGTCCACGGGGCTCCTCCGAGCAGTACTTC.

This clonotype has at least ten counts. This chain connects TRBV7-2 to TRBJ2-7, with 8 bases lining up with TRBD2. This CDR3 region has 14 residues. CDR1 is SGHTA and CDR2 is FQGNSA in the germline V gene. Germline trimming cut 4 bases from V and 3 bases from J; bases unmatched to any gene: 5. DNA for the CDR3: TGTGCCAGCAGCTCTGGTCGGGGGGGCTACGAGCAGTACTTC. Translation: CASSSGRGGYEQYF. The whole variable domain, filled in from reference TRBV7-2 and TRBJ2-7, reads GAGVSQSPSNKVTEKGKDVELRCDPISGHTALYWYRQSLGQGLEFLIYFQGNSAPDKSGLPSDRFSAERTGGSVSTLTIQRTQQEDSAVYLCASSSGRGGYEQYFGPGTRLTVT.

The chain employs TRBV4-1 and TRBJ2-7, with TRBD2 matching over 8 bases. The CDR3 sequence is 14 residues long. Trimming took 2 bases from V and 2 from J; bases not matched to a gene: 2. CDR1 and CDR2 (germline): MGHRA, YSYEKL. The DNA for the CDR3 is TGCGCCAGCAGCCAACGGGAGGGCGCCTACGAGCAGTACTTC. Translated, it gives CASSQREGAYEQYF.

Note on this clonotype: This may be a read error: a much more frequent sequence differs by one nucleotide. The rearrangement uses TRBV6-5 and TRBJ1-1, with 11 nucleotides matching TRBD1. The V gene's germline CDR1 is MNHEY and CDR2 SVGAGI. The V segment lost 2 bases and the J segment 5 bases; nucleotides outside the gene matches: 4. The CDR3 is 15 amino acids. This CDR3 is CASSYAGTGGTEAFF. CDR3 nucleotide sequence: TGTGCCAGCAGTTACGCCGGGACAGGGGGAACTGAAGCTTTCTTT.

This clonotype showed up just a few times. The chain employs TRBV7-3 and TRBJ2-1, with D maybe TRBD2 (5 bases). V shed 5 bases and J shed 7 bases, with 15 bases lying between them. This CDR3 has 14 residues. Germline-derived CDR1 and CDR2 are SGHTA and FQGTGA. CDR3 sequence: CASSPRARWNEQFF. CDR3 coding DNA: TGTGCCAGCAGCCCGAGGGCTCGGTGGAATGAGCAGTTCTTC. Full variable domain (rest looked up from reference TRBV7-3 and TRBJ2-1): GAGVSQTPSNKVTEKGKYVELRCDPISGHTALYWYRQSLGQGPEFLIYFQGTGAADDSGLPNDRFFAVRPEGSVSTLKIQRTERGDSAVYLCASSPRARWNEQFFGPGTRLTVL.

The genes are TRBV18 and TRBJ2-7; 9 nucleotides match TRBD1. This CDR3 has 14 residues. Germline values: CDR1 KGHSH, CDR2 LQKENI. V lost 2 bases, J lost 5 bases, and 4 bases stayed unmatched. CDR3 nucleotides: TGTGCCAGCTCACCAAGCACAGGGGGCCACGAGCAGTACTTC. Its protein product is CASSPSTGGHEQYF.

This rearrangement joins TRBV20-1 to TRBJ2-2; D not certain. The germline CDR1 and CDR2 sequences are DFQATT and SNEGSKA (reference sequence). There are 16 residues in the CDR3. Trimming shortened V by 0 bases and J by 1 base, and 12 bases separated the two germline ends. The CDR3 DNA is TGCAGTGCTAGAGATTGGAACGTGGGGAACACCGGGGAGCTGTTTTTT. This codes for CSARDWNVGNTGELFF.

This clonotype showed up just a few times. J is TRBJ2-1 and V is TRBV20-1, with 8 bases aligning to TRBD2. J was trimmed by 0 bases and V by 6 bases; bases with no gene match: 10. Germline values: CDR1 DFQATT, CDR2 SNEGSKA (reference sequence). There are 16 residues in the CDR3. The CDR3 reads CSAHVTGGSSYNEQFF. The DNA for the CDR3 is TGCAGTGCCCATGTTACGGGGGGGAGCTCCTACAATGAGCAGTTCTTC.